A single sample is the source of the 18 T cell receptor beta chains below, sequenced in a study of blood T cell repertoires in COVID-19. Method: immunoSEQ multiplex PCR; TCRdb's copy keeps in-frame clones and lacks some. The sample contains some 240,000 clones, 70% to 85% of which appear only once. The sequencing input was peripheral blood. All receptors come from a middle-aged woman who had recovered from COVID-19.

Details on this clone: Other DNA sequences in the sample encode the same CDR3. The rearrangement links TRBV6-2 or TRBV6-3 to TRBJ1-1, with 8 nucleotides matching TRBD1. CDR1 MNHEY and CDR2 SVGEGT come from the germline V gene. The CDR3 is made up of 14 amino acids. Losses at the gene ends were 4 bases for V and 3 bases for J; bases not matched to a gene: 4. The CDR3 nucleotides are TGTGCCAGCAGTTCCGGACAGGGTTACACTGAAGCTTTCTTT. As protein: CASSSGQGYTEAFF.

This clone was seen more than once but under ten times. The J gene is TRBJ1-1, the V gene TRBV7-9; D remains unclear. Germline V gives CDR1 SEHNR, CDR2 FQNEAQ (reference sequence). V lost 1 base and J 1 base, leaving 7 bases between the germline ends. CDR3 size: 14 residues. The CDR3 spells CASSLGGENTEAFF. CDR3 bases: TGTGCCAGCAGCTTAGGGGGAGAGAACACTGAAGCTTTCTTT.

The rearrangement joins TRBV10-2 to TRBJ2-5; possible D gene TRBD1, 6 bases. Trimming pared 4 bases from V and 5 bases from J, leaving 17 bases between. CDR1 is WSHSY and CDR2 is SAAADI in the germline V gene. This CDR3 is 15 amino acids long. CDR3 amino acids: CASSVGRGRVETQYF. For the CDR3, the DNA is TGCGCCAGCAGTGTCGGCAGGGGAAGAGTTGAGACCCAGTACTTC.

The rearrangement uses TRBV4-3 and TRBJ2-5, with 14 bases identical to TRBD2. CDR3 length: 17 residues. The J segment lost 2 bases and the V segment lost 1 base, leaving 3 bases of the junction unmatched. Germline values: CDR1 LGHNA, CDR2 YSLEER. The CDR3 here is CASSQGTSGGLQETQYF. The CDR3 DNA is TGCGCCAGCAGCCAAGGGACTAGCGGGGGGCTACAAGAGACCCAGTACTTC.

The chain couples TRBV18 to TRBJ1-1; perhaps TRBD1 as D (6 bases). From germline, CDR1 is KGHSH and CDR2 LQKENI. The CDR3 totals 14 residues. The V gene lost 6 bases and the J gene lost 10 bases, with 21 bases spanning the gap. CDR3 sequence (DNA): TGTGCCAGCTCGCCCTCCGGGACACCCGAGGGAGCTTTCTTT. This translates into CASSPSGTPEGAFF.

The J gene is TRBJ2-1, the V gene TRBV7-2; 8 bases are shared with TRBD2. This CDR3 is 14 amino acids long. The V and J ends lost 6 bases and 7 bases, in that order; junction bases with no gene match: 8. Germline V lookup: CDR1 SGHTA, CDR2 FQGNSA. The CDR3 here is CASSLQLAGNEQFF. The CDR3, as DNA: TGTGCCAGCAGTTTACAGTTAGCGGGGAATGAGCAGTTCTTC.

The J gene is TRBJ2-7, the V gene TRBV7-9; D uncertain. The CDR3 runs 14 residues. Trimming removed 5 bases at V and 3 bases at J, with 14 bases between. Germline values: CDR1 SEHNR, CDR2 FQNEAQ (reference sequence). The CDR3 DNA is TGTGCCAGCAGCCTTAGTCTGCTTGGCTACGAGCAGTACTTC. This encodes CASSLSLLGYEQYF. The full variable domain, completed using reference TRBV7-9 and TRBJ2-7, is DTGVSQNPRHKITKRGQNVTFRCDPISEHNRLYWYRQTLGQGPEFLTYFQNEAQLEKSRLLSDRFSAERPKGSFSTLEIQRTEQGDSAMYLCASSLSLLGYEQYFGPGTRLTVT.

This rearrangement joins TRBV29-1 to TRBJ2-4, with unresolved D. The CDR3 loop spans 10 amino acids. Germline assignment: CDR1 SQVTM and CDR2 ANQGSEA. Between the trimmed V and J ends, which lost 4 bases and 5 bases, there was a span of 3 bases. The chain's CDR3 is CSVAENIQYF. The CDR3 nucleotides read TGCAGCGTTGCCGAAAACATTCAGTACTTC.

The chain is built from TRBV5-6 and TRBJ2-5; no clear D gene. The V end was cut by 3 bases, the J end by 2 bases, with 14 bases between. The CDR3 totals 15 residues. CDR1 and CDR2 (germline): SGHDT, YYEEEE. DNA for the CDR3: TGTGCCAGCAGCTGGGTCGAGGCCACACAAGAGACCCAGTACTTC. It codes for CASSWVEATQETQYF. The full variable domain, rest sourced from reference TRBV5-6 and TRBJ2-5, is DAGVTQSPTHLIKTRGQQVTLRCSPKSGHDTVSWYQQALGQGPQFIFQYYEEEERQRGNFPDRFSGHQFPNYSSELNVNALLLGDSALYLCASSWVEATQETQYFGPGTRLLVL.

The gene calls are TRBV12-2 and TRBJ1-1; TRBD1 is the table's D call and was not checked against the DNA. TRBV12-2 is annotated as a pseudogene. The CDR3 extends over 15 amino acids. CDR3 residues: CASRLESRWATEAFF. The CDR3, as DNA: TGTGCAAGTCGCTTAGAGTCAAGGTGGGCCACTGAAGCTTTCTTT.

The chain has TRBV27 and TRBJ2-7; TRBD1 matches at 11 bases. This CDR3 comprises 15 residues. Germline V gene lookup returns CDR1 MNHEY and CDR2 SMNVEV (reference sequence). With 5 bases clipped from V and 7 bases from J, the junction kept 10 bases outside the gene matches. The CDR3 DNA follows: TGTGCCAGCAGTGCCTACGGACAGGGGGCGAGGGAGCAGTACTTC. Translation: CASSAYGQGAREQYF.

The J gene is TRBJ1-2, the V gene TRBV7-9; D may be TRBD1 (6 bases). The CDR3 consists of 14 residues. V lost 1 base and J 6 bases, leaving 12 bases between the germline ends. Germline V lookup: CDR1 SEHNR, CDR2 FQNEAQ (reference sequence). CDR3 sequence reads: CASSLESTGNGYTF. The CDR3 coding sequence is TGTGCCAGCAGCTTAGAAAGCACAGGGAATGGCTACACCTTC.

The chain uses TRBV6-6 and TRBJ1-3; D unclear. V lost 6 bases and J lost 0, with 12 bases in between. Per germline, CDR1 MNHNY and CDR2 SVGAGI (reference sequence). This CDR3 has 15 residues. The CDR3 here is CASSETSSSGNTIYF. As DNA, the CDR3 is TGTGCCAGCAGCGAGACTTCCAGCTCTGGAAACACCATATATTTT.

The V and J genes are TRBV27 and TRBJ2-5; 7 bases are a match to TRBD1. In germline, CDR1 is MNHEY, CDR2 SMNVEV (reference sequence). The trim removed 1 base at V and 6 bases at J, leaving 8 bases unmatched. There are 15 residues in the CDR3. DNA of the CDR3: TGTGCCAGCAGTTTATGGGGGCAGGGGGTGAAGACCCAGTACTTC. Protein sequence: CASSLWGQGVKTQYF.

This chain uses TRBV5-8 with TRBJ1-4, with D uncertain. Between the trimmed V and J ends, which lost 2 bases and 0 bases, there was a span of 17 bases. The CDR3 runs to 18 residues. Germline V gives CDR1 SGHTS, CDR2 YDEGEE. The CDR3 sequence is CASSFTSSSVATNEKLFF. The CDR3 region has the DNA TGTGCCAGCAGCTTTACTTCCTCGAGTGTTGCAACTAATGAAAAACTGTTTTTT. Full variable domain (remainder filled in from reference TRBV5-8 and TRBJ1-4): EAGVTQSPTHLIKTRGQQATLRCSPISGHTSVYWYQQALGLGLQFLLWYDEGEERNRGNFPPRFSGRQFPNYSSELNVNALELEDSALYLCASSFTSSSVATNEKLFFGSGTQLSVL.

The chain combines TRBV6-5 with TRBJ1-6; 9 bases are a match to TRBD1. CDR1 is MNHEY and CDR2 is SVGAGI in the germline V gene. Trimming took 6 bases from V and 13 from J; bases not matched to a gene: 7. This CDR3 has 13 amino acids. CDR3 nucleotide sequence: TGTGCCAGCAGACAGGGGGCGCTTACGCCCCTCCACTTT. This sequence encodes CASRQGALTPLHF.

V and J are TRBV5-1 and TRBJ2-5; 13 bases match TRBD2. The CDR3 covers 17 residues. Trimming at V came to 7 bases and at J to 1 base, leaving 10 bases not matched to a gene. Germline values: CDR1 SGHRS, CDR2 YFSETQ. This CDR3 reads CASRETSGGILQETQYF. CDR3 sequence (DNA): TGCGCCAGCCGGGAGACTAGCGGGGGGATACTCCAAGAGACCCAGTACTTC. Complete variable domain (other parts from reference TRBV5-1 and TRBJ2-5): KAGVTQTPRYLIKTRGQQVTLSCSPISGHRSVSWYQQTPGQGLQFLFEYFSETQRNKGNFPGRFSGRQFSNSRSEMNVSTLELGDSALYLCASRETSGGILQETQYFGPGTRLLVL.

The chain combines TRBV6-2 or TRBV6-3 with TRBJ2-2; weak D call: TRBD2 (7 bases). V was pared by 4 bases and J by 1 base, with 22 bases between. CDR1 and CDR2 (germline): MNHEY, SVGEGT. This CDR3 region has 19 residues. The chain's CDR3 is CASSSPQGGGRLNTGELFF. Here the CDR3 DNA reads TGTGCCAGCAGTTCCCCCCAGGGCGGGGGCCGACTGAACACCGGGGAGCTGTTTTTT.